The TCR beta chain described here comes from a study of T cell repertoires in cytomegalovirus infection. Study results and caveats: Dominating the ex vivo response were HLA-C-restricted CMV-specific TCR beta clonotypes.

From the reads, TCRdb called clonotypes with MiXCR, one entry per CDR3 protein. Of fewer than 850,000 distinct CDR3 sequences in the sample, around 29% are singletons; the top ten hold less than 15%. V was trimmed by 2 bases and J by 0 bases, leaving 14 bases between them. The CDR3 is made up of 17 amino acids. CDR1 is SGHTA, CDR2 FQGNSA, per germline. This clonotype was recorded at least ten times. No antigen is known for it. The rearrangement joins TRBV7-2 to TRBJ2-4, with D perhaps TRBD1 or TRBD2 (6 bases each). The sample consisted of cultured CD8+ T cells from PBMCs, taken from culture after CMV antigen stimulation. The origin of this receptor is a human donor in good health (CMV status not recorded). Some clones in this sample may be carry-over from other donors' samples. CDR3 sequence reads: CASSLIGGTSAKNIQYF. CDR3 in DNA: TGTGCCAGCAGCTTAATAGGGGGGACATCAGCCAAAAACATTCAGTACTTC.